The 5 T cell receptor beta chains given below trace back to one sample, sequenced in a study of blood T cells in healthy people across ages. PCR was performed a second time for about 7 to 12 cycles using a sample-barcoded 5' primer and a J-beta primer mix. A single record per CDR3 protein comes from TCRdb applying MiXCR to the 5' RACE reads. The table lists approximately 850,000 distinct CDR3 sequences, around 45% of them singletons. Input material: blood. The source of these receptors is a man in his 60s in good health.

This clonotype has just a few counts. The chain recombines TRBV12-3 or TRBV12-4 with TRBJ2-7; 9 positions agree with TRBD1. Trimming took 4 bases from V and 5 from J; bases not matched to a gene: 12. The length of the CDR3 is 16 residues. Written as DNA, the CDR3 is TGTGCCAGCAGTTCAGGGTGGGGACAGGGAGCCAACGAGCAGTACTTC. Translated: CASSSGWGQGANEQYF.

This clonotype was found a few times. The chain is built from TRBV5-1 and TRBJ2-1; a weak D match, TRBD2 (7 bases). The CDR3 runs 15 residues. CDR1 SGHRS and CDR2 YFSETQ come from the germline V gene. V lost 1 base, J lost 8 bases, and 16 bases lay in between. DNA for the CDR3: TGCGCCAGCAGCTTGTACGGGGGGCGATTCGATGAGCAGTTCTTC. Protein product: CASSLYGGRFDEQFF.

Here the CDR3 reads CASSFFVPDYGYTF. The CDR3 coding sequence is TGTGCCAGCAGCTTTTTCGTTCCTGACTATGGCTACACCTTC. The chain recombines TRBV7-2 with TRBJ1-2, with D hard to call. This CDR3 is built from 14 residues. The V end lost 3 bases, the J end lost 3 bases, and 11 bases lay between the germline ends. Germline CDR1 and CDR2: SGHTA and FQGNSA.

V and J are TRBV20-1 and TRBJ1-1; possibly TRBD1 for D (6 bases). The ends were cut back, 2 bases at V and 6 bases at J, with 13 bases in the middle. The CDR3 is 13 residues long. The germline gives CDR1 DFQATT, CDR2 SNEGSKA (reference sequence). The CDR3 sequence: CSARRDILPEAFF. The CDR3 DNA is TGCAGTGCTAGAAGGGACATCCTACCTGAAGCTTTCTTT.

In its sample, this clonotype was seen a few times. V is TRBV6-2 or TRBV6-3 and J is TRBJ2-5; tentative D call: TRBD2 (5 bases). The J call may be faulty, since TRBJ2-7 better matches the DNA end. The CDR3 totals 16 residues. The germline CDR1 and CDR2 sequences are MNHEY and SVGEGT. The CDR3 sequence: CASSLTTLSGWDEQYF. In DNA form, the CDR3 reads TGTGCCAGCAGTCTAACGACCCTGTCGGGGTGGGACGAGCAGTACTTC.